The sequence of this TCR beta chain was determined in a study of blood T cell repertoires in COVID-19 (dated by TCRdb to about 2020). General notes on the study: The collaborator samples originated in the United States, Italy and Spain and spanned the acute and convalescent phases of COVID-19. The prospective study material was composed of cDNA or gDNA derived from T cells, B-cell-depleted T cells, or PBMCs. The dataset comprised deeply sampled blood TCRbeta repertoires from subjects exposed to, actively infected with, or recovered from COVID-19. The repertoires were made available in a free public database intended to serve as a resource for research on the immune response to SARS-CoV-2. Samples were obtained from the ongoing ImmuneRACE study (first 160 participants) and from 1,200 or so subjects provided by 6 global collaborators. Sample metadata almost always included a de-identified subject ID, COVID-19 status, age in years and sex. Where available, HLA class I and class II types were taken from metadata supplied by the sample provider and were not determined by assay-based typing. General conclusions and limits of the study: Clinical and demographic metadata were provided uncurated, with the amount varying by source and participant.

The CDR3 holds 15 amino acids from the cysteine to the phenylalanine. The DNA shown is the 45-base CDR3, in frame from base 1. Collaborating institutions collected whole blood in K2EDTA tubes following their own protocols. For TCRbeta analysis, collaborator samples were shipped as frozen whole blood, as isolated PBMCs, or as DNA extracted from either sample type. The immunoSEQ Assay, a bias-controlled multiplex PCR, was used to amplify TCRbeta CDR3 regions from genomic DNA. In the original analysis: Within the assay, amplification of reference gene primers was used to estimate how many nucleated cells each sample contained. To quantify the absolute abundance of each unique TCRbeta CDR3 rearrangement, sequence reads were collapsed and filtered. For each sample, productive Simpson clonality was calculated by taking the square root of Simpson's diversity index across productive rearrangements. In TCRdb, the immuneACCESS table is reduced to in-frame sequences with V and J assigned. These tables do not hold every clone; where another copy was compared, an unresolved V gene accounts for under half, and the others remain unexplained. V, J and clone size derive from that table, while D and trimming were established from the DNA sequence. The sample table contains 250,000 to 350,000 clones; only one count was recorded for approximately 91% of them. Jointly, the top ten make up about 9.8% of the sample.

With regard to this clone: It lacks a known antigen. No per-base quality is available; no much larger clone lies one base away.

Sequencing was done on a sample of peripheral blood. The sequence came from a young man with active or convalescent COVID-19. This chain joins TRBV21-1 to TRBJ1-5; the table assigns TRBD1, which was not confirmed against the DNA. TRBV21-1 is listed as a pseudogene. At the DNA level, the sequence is TGTGCCAGCCCCCAACTCGGACAGGGCGATCAGCCCCAGCATTTT. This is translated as CASPQLGQGDQPQHF.